The 20 T cell receptor beta chains below all came from one sample that was sequenced in a study of blood T cell repertoires in COVID-19. Method: immunoSEQ multiplex PCR; TCRdb's copy keeps in-frame clones and lacks some. The profile shows some 210,000 clones, around four fifths of them singletons. Sequencing was done on a sample of peripheral blood. Receptor source: a woman aged 45 to 65 with active or convalescent COVID-19.

The CDR3 loop is CASSPRGGGYTF. The CDR3 region has the DNA TGTGCCAGCAGCCCCCGAGGAGGCGGCTACACCTTC. The chain has TRBV28 and TRBJ1-2, with unresolved D. Trimming stripped 6 bases from V and 8 bases from J, with 13 bases between. CDR3 size: 12 residues. CDR1 is MDHEN and CDR2 is SYDVKM in the germline V gene.

The CDR3 nucleotides are TGTGCCAGCAGTGCCCCAAACAGAGGACTTGAAAAACTGTTTTTT. Its translation: CASSAPNRGLEKLFF. This chain links TRBV28 with TRBJ1-4; no reliable D call. The CDR3 is 15 residues long. The germline gives CDR1 MDHEN, CDR2 SYDVKM. V shed 5 bases and J shed 7 bases, with 17 bases lying between them.

The chain has TRBV5-4 and TRBJ1-3; 9 bases are shared with TRBD1. This CDR3 comprises 15 residues. CDR1 and CDR2 (germline): SGHNT, YYREEE (reference sequence). Trimming at V came to 5 bases and at J to 4 bases, leaving 7 bases not matched to a gene. The CDR3, as DNA: TGTGCCAGCAGTTCGGACAGGGGAAAGGGAAACACCATATATTTT. Translation gives CASSSDRGKGNTIYF.

The J gene is TRBJ1-1, the V gene TRBV19; TRBD1 matches at 9 bases. CDR1 is LNHDA and CDR2 is SQIVND in the germline V gene (reference sequence). The CDR3 is 17 residues long. V dropped 3 bases and J dropped 5; count of bases not matched to a gene: 13. The CDR3 region has the DNA TGTGCCAGTAGTATCCGTGGGACAGGGAAGGCCCAAACTGAAGCTTTCTTT. Its protein is CASSIRGTGKAQTEAFF.

The gene calls are TRBV10-1 and TRBJ2-1; TRBD2 aligns across 7 bases. The CDR3 runs 15 residues. CDR1 WNHNN and CDR2 SYGVQD come from the germline V gene (reference sequence). The junction had 2 bases not matched to a gene; V was cut back by 0 bases and J by 3 bases. CDR3 nucleotides: TGCGCCAGCAGTGAGTCTAGCGGGCTCTACAATGAGCAGTTCTTC. Its translation is CASSESSGLYNEQFF.

This chain uses TRBV28 with TRBJ2-2, with TRBD2 matching over 8 bases. The V gene end was trimmed by 8 bases and the J gene end by 0 bases; junction bases not matched to a gene: 8. CDR1 MDHEN and CDR2 SYDVKM come from the germline V gene. The CDR3 loop spans 16 amino acids. The CDR3 loop is CASYSLGGANTGELFF. CDR3 bases: TGTGCCAGCTATTCACTCGGGGGGGCGAACACCGGGGAGCTGTTTTTT.

The chain joins TRBV5-1 to TRBJ2-4; a possible D gene is TRBD1 (6 bases). CDR1 SGHRS and CDR2 YFSETQ come from the germline V gene. The CDR3 spans 14 residues. Trimming cost V 1 base and J 4 bases, with 9 bases left between them. The CDR3 protein is CASSLSGEKNIQYF. The CDR3 coding sequence is TGCGCCAGCAGCTTGTCAGGGGAGAAAAACATTCAGTACTTC.

The chain couples TRBV5-1 to TRBJ2-2; 9 bases match TRBD2. The CDR3 totals 16 residues. Germline V gene data show CDR1 as SGHRS and CDR2 as YFSETQ. V lost 4 bases, J lost 4 bases, and 8 bases stayed unmatched. CDR3: CASSARAGGRTGELFF. Written as DNA, the CDR3 is TGCGCCAGCAGCGCCCGGGCGGGGGGGCGCACCGGGGAGCTGTTTTTT.

The chain is built from TRBV6-1 and TRBJ1-3, with 7 bases identical to TRBD1. CDR1 MNHNS and CDR2 SASEGT come from the germline V gene. The V segment lost 2 bases and the J segment 0 bases; nucleotides outside the gene matches: 4. CDR3 length: 16 residues. CDR3 sequence: CASSELGTVSGNTIYF. DNA of the CDR3: TGTGCCAGCAGTGAATTGGGGACAGTCTCTGGAAACACCATATATTTT.

This rearrangement joins TRBV20-1 to TRBJ2-7; 7 nucleotides match TRBD1. This CDR3 is 11 amino acids long. V shed 6 bases and J 8 bases; nucleotides not matched to a gene: 7. CDR1 and CDR2 from the germline V gene are DFQATT and SNEGSKA (reference sequence). CDR3 sequence: CSAHTGAKQYV. The CDR3 DNA reads as TGCAGTGCACACACAGGGGCTAAGCAGTACGTC.

The CDR3 DNA is TGTGCCAGCAGACGGGGTTCGAACACCGGGGAGCTGTTTTTT. Amino acids: CASRRGSNTGELFF. V is TRBV6-5 and J is TRBJ2-2, with TRBD2 as a possible D gene (5 bases). Trimming removed 6 bases at V and 0 bases at J, with 8 bases between. Germline V gene lookup returns CDR1 MNHEY and CDR2 SVGAGI. The CDR3 is made up of 14 amino acids.

The chain joins TRBV28 to TRBJ2-1; 10 positions match TRBD2. Germline V gives CDR1 MDHEN, CDR2 SYDVKM. V dropped 6 bases and J dropped 3; count of bases not matched to a gene: 11. The CDR3 extends over 17 amino acids. The CDR3 nucleotides are TGTGCCAGCAGCAGCCTAGCGGGAGAGGTGGGCTACAATGAGCAGTTCTTC. Translated: CASSSLAGEVGYNEQFF.

The rearrangement joins TRBV4-1 to TRBJ1-1, with D tentatively TRBD1 (5 bases). CDR3 length: 16 amino acids. V lost 3 bases, J lost 3 bases, and 17 bases lay in between. CDR1 is MGHRA, CDR2 YSYEKL, per germline. CDR3 sequence: CASSHPPSRGYTEAFF. In DNA form, the CDR3 reads TGCGCCAGCAGCCACCCCCCGTCCCGGGGGTACACTGAAGCTTTCTTT.

Only a few counts were recorded for this clone. The chain recombines TRBV6-6 with TRBJ1-5; D remains unclear. In germline, CDR1 is MNHNY, CDR2 SVGAGI (reference sequence). Trimming left V 4 bases short and J 6 bases short, with 13 bases between. The CDR3 extends over 14 amino acids. The CDR3 protein is CASSSYEGGQPQHF. CDR3 in DNA: TGTGCCAGCAGTTCGTATGAGGGCGGTCAGCCCCAGCATTTT.

This chain links TRBV7-9 with TRBJ2-1; TRBD2 is a possible D gene (5 bases). Germline V lookup: CDR1 SEHNR, CDR2 FQNEAQ (reference sequence). The germline V and J ends were trimmed by 0 bases and 6 bases, with 12 bases remaining between them. The CDR3 length is 15 residues. CDR3 nucleotide sequence: TGTGCCAGCAGCTTAGCGGGAGCGGTTGTCAATGAGCAGTTCTTC. This translates into CASSLAGAVVNEQFF.

V gene TRBV3-1 (or the pseudogene TRBV3-2) combines with J gene TRBJ2-1; 12 bases align to TRBD2. V dropped 2 bases and J dropped 8; count of bases not matched to a gene: 7. The CDR3 covers 16 residues. Germline CDR1 and CDR2: LGHDT and YNNKEL (reference sequence). The CDR3 spells CASSQSSGGAYYEQFF. The CDR3 DNA is TGTGCCAGCAGCCAATCTAGCGGGGGGGCCTATTATGAGCAGTTCTTC.

This CDR3 is CASSPWTGRNYGYTF. The DNA for the CDR3 is TGTGCCAGCAGTCCCTGGACAGGAAGAAACTATGGCTACACCTTC. The chain has TRBV27 and TRBJ1-2, with 7 bases that match TRBD1. The CDR3 loop spans 15 amino acids. The V and J ends lost 5 bases and 2 bases, in that order; junction bases with no gene match: 8. Germline-derived CDR1 and CDR2 are MNHEY and SMNVEV (reference sequence).

This clone was observed a single time. This rearrangement joins TRBV2 to TRBJ2-7, with 11 bases fitting TRBD2. CDR1 is SNHLY, CDR2 FYNNEI, per germline. This CDR3 spans 16 amino acids. The junction had 7 bases not matched to a gene; V was cut back by 0 bases and J by 6 bases. The chain's CDR3 is CASSEAGATSGGEQYV. CDR3 DNA: TGTGCCAGCAGTGAAGCGGGCGCTACTAGCGGGGGCGAGCAGTACGTC.

The chain combines TRBV5-1 with TRBJ2-7; 9 bases are shared with TRBD1. Trimming took 4 bases from V and 3 from J; bases not matched to a gene: 5. Germline V gives CDR1 SGHRS, CDR2 YFSETQ. The CDR3 runs to 14 residues. DNA of the CDR3: TGCGCCAGCAGCAAAGACAGGGGGGTCTACGAGCAGTACTTC. Its translation is CASSKDRGVYEQYF.

This rearrangement joins TRBV5-1 to TRBJ2-7, with D hard to call. Looked up from germline, CDR1 is SGHRS and CDR2 is YFSETQ. The CDR3 is 11 amino acids. Trimming took 2 bases from V and 3 from J, leaving 3 bases between them. Here the CDR3 DNA reads TGCGCCAGCAGCTTCATCTACGAGCAGTACTTC. It yields the protein CASSFIYEQYF.